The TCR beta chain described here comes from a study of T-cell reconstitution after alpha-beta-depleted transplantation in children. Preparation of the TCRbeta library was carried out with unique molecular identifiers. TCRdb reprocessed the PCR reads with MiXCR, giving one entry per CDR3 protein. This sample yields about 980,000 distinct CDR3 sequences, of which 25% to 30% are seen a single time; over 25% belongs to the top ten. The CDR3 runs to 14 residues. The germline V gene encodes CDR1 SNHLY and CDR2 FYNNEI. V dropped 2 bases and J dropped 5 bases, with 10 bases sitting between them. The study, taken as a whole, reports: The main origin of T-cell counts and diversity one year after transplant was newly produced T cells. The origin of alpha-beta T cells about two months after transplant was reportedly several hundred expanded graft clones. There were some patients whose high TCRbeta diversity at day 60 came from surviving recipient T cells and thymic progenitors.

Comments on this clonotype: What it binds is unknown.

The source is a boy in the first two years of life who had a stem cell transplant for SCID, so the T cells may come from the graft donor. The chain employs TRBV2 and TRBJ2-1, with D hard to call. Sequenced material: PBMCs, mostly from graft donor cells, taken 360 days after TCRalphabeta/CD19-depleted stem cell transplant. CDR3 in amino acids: CASSEPSAHNEQFF. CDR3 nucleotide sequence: TGTGCCAGCAGTGAACCTTCAGCCCACAATGAGCAGTTCTTC.